These 28 T cell receptor beta chains were all obtained from the same sample, sequenced in a study of control samples from healthy donors and cancer patients. Assay: immunoSEQ multiplex PCR; the TCRdb copy retains only in-frame clones and omits some. The sample lists roughly 180,000 clones, 85% to 95% seen once, with about 4% in the top ten. Material: blood. All receptors derive from a woman aged 55-70 years in good health.

The chain combines TRBV13 with TRBJ1-4, with a possible D match to TRBD1 (5 bases). The CDR3 is made up of 17 amino acids. V lost 5 bases and J lost 3, with 19 bases in between. Germline V gene data show CDR1 as PRHDT and CDR2 as FYEKMQ (reference sequence). The CDR3 spells CASSRYSVRGANEKLFF. The CDR3 nucleotides are TGTGCCAGCAGCAGATACAGCGTTCGGGGGGCTAATGAAAAACTGTTTTTT.

With regard to this clone: The sample carries other DNA sequences with the same CDR3. The rearrangement joins TRBV7-2 to TRBJ2-3; 9 bases match TRBD2. The CDR3 runs to 15 residues. Trimming took 5 bases from V and 1 from J; bases not matched to a gene: 4. Germline lookup yields CDR1 SGHTA and CDR2 FQGNSA. The CDR3 sequence: CASSLGLARTDTQYF. CDR3 nucleotide sequence: TGTGCCAGCAGCCTGGGACTAGCCCGCACAGATACGCAGTATTTT.

This chain connects TRBV5-1 to TRBJ2-2; D ambiguous. The CDR3 spans 12 residues. Germline V lookup: CDR1 SGHRS, CDR2 YFSETQ. Trimming cost V 4 bases and J 1 base, with 2 bases left between them. DNA of the CDR3: TGCGCCAGCAGCGTGAACACCGGGGAGCTGTTTTTT. It is translated as CASSVNTGELFF.

The chain couples TRBV30 to TRBJ1-2; D ambiguous. Trimming shortened V by 0 bases and J by 4 bases, and 12 bases separated the two germline ends. Germline V CDR1 and CDR2: GTSNPN, SVGIG (reference sequence). The CDR3 spans 14 residues. CDR3: CAWSVYRNSYGYTF. Written as DNA, the CDR3 is TGTGCCTGGAGTGTATATAGAAACTCCTATGGCTACACCTTC.

The chain employs TRBV2 and TRBJ1-1; D unclear. This CDR3 contains 12 residues. Germline CDR1 SNHLY, CDR2 FYNNEI. Trimming took off 3 bases at V and 4 bases at J, with 6 bases between the two ends. The CDR3: CASSDTVTEAFF. Here the CDR3 DNA reads TGTGCCAGCAGTGATACGGTCACTGAAGCTTTCTTT.

This clone was detected only once. The same CDR3 can be traced to other DNA sequences in this sample. The gene calls are TRBV18 and TRBJ2-7, with 11 bases aligning to TRBD1. The ends lost 1 base at V and 3 bases at J; junction bases unmatched: 2. Germline CDR1 and CDR2: KGHSH and LQKENI. The CDR3 consists of 15 residues. This CDR3 is CASSPLGTGGYEQYF. The CDR3 coding sequence is TGTGCCAGCTCACCACTTGGGACAGGGGGCTACGAGCAGTACTTC.

V is TRBV12-3 or TRBV12-4 and J is TRBJ1-2; D is perhaps TRBD1 (5 bases). V lost 3 bases to trimming and J lost 8 bases, with 13 bases between them. This CDR3 comprises 13 residues. Here the CDR3 reads CASSLGVSSGYTF. Written as DNA, the CDR3 is TGTGCCAGCAGTTTGGGGGTTTCGTCAGGCTACACCTTC.

This rearrangement joins TRBV19 to TRBJ1-5, with 7 bases fitting TRBD1. From germline, CDR1 is LNHDA and CDR2 SQIVND (reference sequence). V lost 6 bases, J lost 7 bases, and 9 bases stayed unmatched. The CDR3 runs 14 residues. The CDR3 here is CASSRQGSVQPQHF. CDR3 sequence (DNA): TGTGCCAGTAGCCGACAGGGTTCCGTCCAGCCCCAGCATTTT. The variable domain in full, completed from reference TRBV19 and TRBJ1-5, reads DGGITQSPKYLFRKEGQNVTLSCEQNLNHDAMYWYRQDPGQGLRLIYYSQIVNDFQKGDIAEGYSVSREKKESFPLTVTSAQKNPTAFYLCASSRQGSVQPQHFGDGTRLSIL.

The J gene is TRBJ1-6, the V gene TRBV18; weak D call: TRBD1 (5 bases). With 2 bases removed from V and 7 bases from J, the gap between germline ends came to 12 bases. This CDR3 comprises 15 residues. From germline, CDR1 is KGHSH and CDR2 LQKENI. CDR3 in DNA: TGTGCCAGCTCACCAGTCACAGGCCGAAATTCACCCCTCCACTTT. This encodes CASSPVTGRNSPLHF.

DNA of the CDR3: TGTGCCAGTAGGAACCGGGACAGGGACTATGGCTACACCTTC. Encoded protein: CASRNRDRDYGYTF. The rearrangement uses TRBV19 and TRBJ1-2; 9 bases are a match to TRBD1. This CDR3 spans 14 amino acids. Germline lookup yields CDR1 LNHDA and CDR2 SQIVND (reference sequence). V was clipped by 6 bases and J by 3 bases; unmatched bases: 5.

The CDR3 here is CASSFTGGNTGELFF. The CDR3 DNA is TGTGCCAGCAGCTTCACAGGGGGTAACACCGGGGAGCTGTTTTTT. The rearrangement joins TRBV7-8 to TRBJ2-2; TRBD1 matches 8 bases. Germline-derived CDR1 and CDR2 are SGHVS and FQNEAQ. CDR3 length: 15 amino acids. V shed 3 bases and J 2 bases; nucleotides not matched to a gene: 2. Combining the CDR3 with reference TRBV7-8 and TRBJ2-2 gives the whole variable domain GAGVSQSPRYKVAKRGQDVALRCDPISGHVSLFWYQQALGQGPEFLTYFQNEAQLDKSGLPSDRFFAERPEGSVSTLKIQRTQQEDSAVYLCASSFTGGNTGELFFGEGSRLTVL.

This chain uses TRBV5-1 with TRBJ1-4; TRBD1 is a possible D gene (6 bases). Per germline, CDR1 SGHRS and CDR2 YFSETQ. The V end was cut by 10 bases, the J end by 4 bases, with 20 bases between. The CDR3 is made up of 15 amino acids. CDR3: CASAIVGQSNEKLFF. CDR3 in DNA: TGCGCCTCAGCAATCGTAGGACAGAGTAATGAAAAACTGTTTTTT.

This clone was observed once. The CDR3 protein is CASSQGGTSGGLAKNIQYF. The DNA of the CDR3 is TGCGCCAGCAGCCAAGGGGGGACTAGCGGGGGACTAGCCAAAAACATTCAGTACTTC. J is TRBJ2-4 and V is TRBV4-1; 14 nucleotides match TRBD2. The CDR3 contains 19 residues. Germline-derived CDR1 and CDR2 are MGHRA and YSYEKL. J lost 0 bases, V lost 1 base, and 5 bases had no gene match.

This chain uses TRBV18 with TRBJ2-5; 8 nucleotides agree with TRBD1. V lost 0 bases to trimming and J lost 5 bases; unmatched junction nucleotides: 17. CDR1 and CDR2 (germline): KGHSH, LQKENI. CDR3 size: 19 residues. CDR3 DNA sequence: TGTGCCAGCTCACCACCCTTATTAACAGGGGGATACCGGAGGGAGACCCAGTACTTC. Its protein is CASSPPLLTGGYRRETQYF.

The CDR3 DNA reads as TGTGCCAGCAGGCCATGGGACAGGGACTACGAGCAGTACTTC. Translation: CASRPWDRDYEQYF. This rearrangement joins TRBV6-5 to TRBJ2-7; 9 nucleotides line up with TRBD1. From germline, CDR1 is MNHEY and CDR2 SVGAGI. The CDR3 covers 14 residues. The trim removed 6 bases at V and 3 bases at J, leaving 6 bases unmatched.

This clone was seen just once. This chain joins TRBV5-4 and TRBJ1-1, with D unresolved. Germline V gene data show CDR1 as SGHNT and CDR2 as YYREEE (reference sequence). The CDR3 consists of 15 residues. Trimming took 2 bases from V and 12 from J, leaving 23 bases between them. Here the CDR3 reads CASSFRASGNPRTFF. For the CDR3, the DNA is TGTGCCAGCAGCTTTAGAGCGTCGGGGAATCCCAGGACTTTCTTT.

This chain links TRBV7-2 with TRBJ1-1, with D perhaps matching TRBD1 (5 bases). Germline loops: CDR1 SGHTA, CDR2 FQGNSA. The V and J ends lost 11 bases and 2 bases respectively, with 15 bases between them. The CDR3 covers 13 residues. CDR3 sequence (DNA): TGTGCCGGTTCCGGACATCCAAACACTGAAGCTTTCTTT. Its protein is CAGSGHPNTEAFF.

The chain combines TRBV4-3 with TRBJ2-6, with 12 bases identical to TRBD2. V lost 0 bases to trimming and J lost 2 bases; unmatched junction nucleotides: 14. CDR1 LGHNA and CDR2 YSLEER come from the germline V gene. The CDR3 loop spans 22 amino acids. In DNA, the CDR3 is TGCGCCAGCAGCCAAGACGTGGCTAGCGGGGGGGCCAGACGTGCTGGGGCCAACGTCCTGACTTTC. Translated, it gives CASSQDVASGGARRAGANVLTF.

This chain links TRBV7-2 with TRBJ2-7, with 11 bases aligning to TRBD1. J was trimmed by 7 bases and V by 4 bases; bases with no gene match: 9. In germline, CDR1 is SGHTA, CDR2 FQGNSA. CDR3 size: 15 residues. Written as DNA, the CDR3 is TGTGCCAGCAGCTGGGGACAGGGGGTCTTAGAAGAGCAGTACTTC. This gives the protein CASSWGQGVLEEQYF.

The CDR3 bases are TGTGCCAGCAGCCAAAGCACTGAAGCTTTCTTT. Translated, it gives CASSQSTEAFF. V usage is TRBV3-1 (or the pseudogene TRBV3-2) and J usage is TRBJ1-1; no clear D. Germline lookup yields CDR1 LGHDT and CDR2 YNNKEL (reference sequence). This CDR3 region has 11 residues. The V end lost 2 bases, the J end lost 4 bases, and 2 bases lay between the germline ends.

The chain links TRBV5-5 to TRBJ1-3; D is possibly TRBD1 (6 bases). Germline CDR1 SGHKS, CDR2 YYEKEE (reference sequence). The CDR3 consists of 15 residues. Trimming stripped 7 bases from V and 1 base from J, with 15 bases between. The CDR3 bases are TGTGCCAGCTCCAGGACAGAAATTTCTGGAAACACCATATATTTT. It translates to CASSRTEISGNTIYF. The variable domain in full, completed from reference TRBV5-5 and TRBJ1-3, reads DAGVTQSPTHLIKTRGQQVTLRCSPISGHKSVSWYQQVLGQGPQFIFQYYEKEERGRGNFPDRFSARQFPNYSSELNVNALLLGDSALYLCASSRTEISGNTIYFGEGSWLTVV.

The chain combines TRBV19 with TRBJ1-1; D ambiguous. Germline-derived CDR1 and CDR2 are LNHDA and SQIVND (reference sequence). This CDR3 has 13 amino acids. The V and J ends lost 5 bases and 1 base respectively, with 8 bases between them. The CDR3 loop reads CASSLAANTEAFF. The CDR3 DNA reads as TGTGCCAGTAGTTTAGCGGCGAACACTGAAGCTTTCTTT.

V and J are TRBV24-1 and TRBJ2-7, with TRBD2 matching 7 bases. The CDR3 consists of 16 residues. With V trimmed by 1 base and J by 6 bases, 11 bases remained unmatched. Germline assignment: CDR1 KGHDR and CDR2 SFDVKD. CDR3 nucleotides: TGTGCCACCAGTGATTTAAGACTAGCTCGGAGTTTCGAGCAGTACTTC. Translation gives CATSDLRLARSFEQYF.

CDR3: CSVEGQGIMNGYTF. The CDR3 DNA is TGCAGCGTTGAAGGACAGGGGATTATGAATGGCTACACCTTC. The chain has TRBV29-1 and TRBJ1-2, with TRBD1 matching over 8 bases. The V gene's germline CDR1 is SQVTM and CDR2 ANQGSEA. The CDR3 length is 14 residues. With 1 base clipped from V and 6 bases from J, the junction kept 7 bases outside the gene matches.

The genes are TRBV7-9 and TRBJ2-7; no firm D call. This CDR3 region has 14 residues. Germline V gives CDR1 SEHNR, CDR2 FQNEAQ (reference sequence). V dropped 5 bases and J dropped 4 bases, with 15 bases sitting between them. CDR3 nucleotide sequence: TGTGCCAGCAGCCCGGAACAAGATGGGTACGAGCAGTACTTC. Translated, it gives CASSPEQDGYEQYF.

The J gene is TRBJ1-1, the V gene TRBV30; D is possibly TRBD1 (6 bases). This CDR3 is 15 amino acids long. The V and J ends lost 2 bases and 7 bases respectively, with 20 bases between them. Per the germline V gene, CDR1 is GTSNPN and CDR2 is SVGIG (reference sequence). The CDR3: CAWSTPLTGTNEAFF. The CDR3 nucleotides read TGTGCCTGGAGTACACCCCTCACAGGGACCAATGAAGCTTTCTTT.

This sequence joins TRBV6-2 or TRBV6-3 and TRBJ1-5; unclear D gene. CDR3 length: 14 residues. The germline gives CDR1 MNHEY, CDR2 SVGEGT. Deletions cut 7 bases from V and 5 bases from J, with 15 bases between. The CDR3 nucleotides read TGTGCCAGCACCCCATGGGGTTCGGATCAGCCCCAGCATTTT. It specifies CASTPWGSDQPQHF.

This clone was observed a single time. V is TRBV5-1 and J is TRBJ1-1, with D unclear. In germline, CDR1 is SGHRS, CDR2 YFSETQ. Trimming took off 4 bases at V and 7 bases at J, with 14 bases between the two ends. CDR3 length equals 13 residues. CDR3: CASSNEVTLEAFF. The CDR3 region has the DNA TGCGCCAGCAGCAACGAAGTGACACTTGAAGCTTTCTTT. The full variable domain, with the rest looked up from reference TRBV5-1 and TRBJ1-1, is KAGVTQTPRYLIKTRGQQVTLSCSPISGHRSVSWYQQTPGQGLQFLFEYFSETQRNKGNFPGRFSGRQFSNSRSEMNVSTLELGDSALYLCASSNEVTLEAFFGQGTRLTVV.